One sample yielded the 24 T cell receptor beta chains listed below, sequenced in a study of OX40 agonist ivuxolimab in advanced cancers. Data came from immunoSEQ multiplex PCR; TCRdb stores just in-frame clones and leaves some out. Of about 72,000 clones listed, about nine tenths are singletons. The specimen comprised CD4+ or CD8+ T cells sorted from blood, sampled in a trial of the OX40 agonist ivuxolimab. The receptors shown here come from an adult with an advanced solid tumor such as melanoma, head and neck, liver or kidney cancer.

The rearrangement uses TRBV7-9 and TRBJ1-1; a weak D match, TRBD1 (5 bases). V was pared by 3 bases and J by 0 bases, with 8 bases between. CDR3 length: 14 residues. The germline V gene has CDR1 SEHNR and CDR2 FQNEAQ (reference sequence). The CDR3: CASSLQQVNTEAFF. CDR3 DNA sequence: TGTGCCAGCAGCTTGCAACAGGTGAACACTGAAGCTTTCTTT.

The chain uses TRBV7-2 and TRBJ1-5, with a tentative D call TRBD1 (5 bases). The CDR3 is made up of 15 amino acids. Trimming stripped 4 bases from V and 4 bases from J, with 14 bases between. Germline loops: CDR1 SGHTA, CDR2 FQGNSA. DNA of the CDR3: TGTGCCAGCAGCTCAAGGGGCCCAGGGAATCAGCCCCAGCATTTT. Its protein is CASSSRGPGNQPQHF.

V usage is TRBV18 and J usage is TRBJ1-4; 7 bases map to TRBD1. Trimming at V came to 2 bases and at J to 2 bases, leaving 2 bases not matched to a gene. Germline V lookup: CDR1 KGHSH, CDR2 LQKENI. The CDR3 is made up of 15 amino acids. The CDR3 region is CASSPDRVTNEKLFF. The CDR3 DNA follows: TGTGCCAGCTCACCAGACAGGGTTACTAATGAAAAACTGTTTTTT.

The chain joins TRBV6-1 to TRBJ1-2; D not certain. CDR3 length equals 12 residues. Germline V gene data show CDR1 as MNHNS and CDR2 as SASEGT. Trimming pared 6 bases from V and 4 bases from J, leaving 9 bases between. The CDR3 loop is CASRGYTYGYTF. In nucleotides, the CDR3 is TGTGCCAGCAGAGGGTATACCTATGGCTACACCTTC.

This sequence joins TRBV5-1 and TRBJ2-3; no clear D gene. The germline V and J ends were trimmed by 4 bases and 1 base, with 10 bases remaining between them. The CDR3 spans 14 residues. The V gene's germline CDR1 is SGHRS and CDR2 YFSETQ. CDR3 region: CASSPVRGTDTQYF. DNA for the CDR3: TGCGCCAGCAGCCCGGTTCGGGGCACAGATACGCAGTATTTT.

The chain couples TRBV27 to TRBJ1-6, with D uncertain. CDR1 MNHEY and CDR2 SMNVEV come from the germline V gene (reference sequence). V was clipped by 0 bases and J by 9 bases, with 15 bases between them. CDR3 length equals 16 residues. CDR3 bases: TGTGCCAGCAGTTTATCAAGGCTTTTGGGGATTTCACCCCTCCACTTT. Translating it yields CASSLSRLLGISPLHF.

This clone was seen just once. The CDR3 protein is CASSGTGTNLGEAFF. CDR3 DNA: TGTGCCAGCAGTGGTACCGGGACTAATCTTGGTGAAGCTTTCTTT. The rearrangement uses TRBV28 and TRBJ1-1; D is possibly TRBD1 (5 bases). From germline, CDR1 is MDHEN and CDR2 SYDVKM. The CDR3 is 15 residues long. Trimming left V 5 bases short and J 7 bases short, with 20 bases between.

This clone showed up just once. The chain carries TRBV28 and TRBJ1-1; 7 nucleotides agree with TRBD1. V shed 5 bases and J 9 bases; nucleotides not matched to a gene: 6. Germline assignment: CDR1 MDHEN and CDR2 SYDVKM. The length of the CDR3 is 12 residues. The CDR3 DNA follows: TGTGCCAGCAGTCCTGACAGGGTTAAAGCTTTCTTT. This encodes CASSPDRVKAFF. Full variable domain (remainder filled in from reference TRBV28 and TRBJ1-1): DVKVTQSSRYLVKRTGEKVFLECVQDMDHENMFWYRQDPGLGLRLIYFSYDVKMKEKGDIPEGYSVSREKKERFSLILESASTNQTSMYLCASSPDRVKAFFGQGTRLTVV.

This chain connects TRBV18 to TRBJ2-7; 11 bases fit TRBD1. Trimming removed 9 bases from V and 0 bases from J; junction bases left unmatched: 4. The germline V gene encodes CDR1 KGHSH and CDR2 LQKENI. The CDR3 loop spans 14 amino acids. The CDR3 DNA reads TGTGCCAGTTCAGGACAGGGGGCCTCCTACGAGCAGTACTTC. Translation gives CASSGQGASYEQYF.

The rearrangement joins TRBV6-1 to TRBJ1-5, with D tentatively TRBD1 (5 bases). This CDR3 region has 16 residues. The germline V and J ends were trimmed by 4 bases and 0 bases, with 13 bases remaining between them. Germline CDR1 and CDR2: MNHNS and SASEGT. In DNA, the CDR3 is TGTGCCAGCAGTGCCGACGGGGGATATAGCAATCAGCCCCAGCATTTT. Amino acid sequence: CASSADGGYSNQPQHF.

The V call is TRBV7-3, the J call TRBJ2-3, with a possible D match to TRBD1 (6 bases). The CDR3 extends over 15 amino acids. Trimming cost V 1 base and J 2 bases, with 10 bases left between them. Germline V gene lookup returns CDR1 SGHTA and CDR2 FQGTGA. CDR3 bases: TGTGCCAGCAGCTTAAATCAGGGGCCCACAGATACGCAGTATTTT. This encodes CASSLNQGPTDTQYF.

This clone was picked up one time. The rearrangement joins TRBV5-1 to TRBJ2-7; D call uncertain. The CDR3 totals 13 residues. With 5 bases removed from V and 2 bases from J, the gap between germline ends came to 11 bases. Germline values: CDR1 SGHRS, CDR2 YFSETQ. The CDR3 coding sequence is TGCGCCAGCAGTCCCGACGGAACCTACGAGCAGTACTTC. It specifies CASSPDGTYEQYF.

Only a few counts were recorded for this clone. The rearrangement uses TRBV2 and TRBJ2-3, with D hard to call. Germline V gene lookup returns CDR1 SNHLY and CDR2 FYNNEI. The CDR3 contains 14 residues. V was clipped by 7 bases and J by 0 bases, with 11 bases between them. CDR3 amino acids: CASKTTMSTDTQYF. CDR3 nucleotide sequence: TGTGCCAGCAAGACAACCATGAGCACAGATACGCAGTATTTT.

This clone was picked up one time. The chain combines TRBV19 with TRBJ1-2; possibly TRBD1 for D (6 bases). The CDR3 covers 14 residues. V was shortened by 9 bases and J by 3 bases, with 17 bases between the two germline ends. Looked up from germline, CDR1 is LNHDA and CDR2 is SQIVND (reference sequence). The CDR3 here is CASRSGAHDYGYTF. The CDR3 bases are TGTGCCAGCAGATCAGGGGCGCATGACTATGGCTACACCTTC. Full variable domain (outside the CDR3, taken from reference TRBV19 and TRBJ1-2): DGGITQSPKYLFRKEGQNVTLSCEQNLNHDAMYWYRQDPGQGLRLIYYSQIVNDFQKGDIAEGYSVSREKKESFPLTVTSAQKNPTAFYLCASRSGAHDYGYTFGSGTRLTVV.

A single count supports this clone. The chain combines TRBV30 with TRBJ1-6; possibly TRBD1 for D (6 bases). The V and J ends lost 7 bases and 10 bases respectively, with 20 bases between them. CDR1 and CDR2 (germline): GTSNPN, SVGIG (reference sequence). The CDR3 contains 14 residues. The CDR3 nucleotides read TGTGCCTATGGTGGGGGGACACTCGGATCACCCCTCCACTTT. Translation gives CAYGGGTLGSPLHF.

The chain employs TRBV19 and TRBJ2-3; 9 bases align to TRBD1. This CDR3 comprises 16 residues. V was pared by 4 bases and J by 5 bases, with 10 bases of the junction left unmatched. Per germline, CDR1 LNHDA and CDR2 SQIVND (reference sequence). This chain's CDR3 is CASSNGQGPSGDTQYF. The CDR3 DNA sequence: TGTGCCAGTAGTAACGGACAGGGGCCCTCAGGAGATACGCAGTATTTT.

This chain connects TRBV29-1 to TRBJ2-1; TRBD1 matches 8 bases. CDR1 SQVTM and CDR2 ANQGSEA come from the germline V gene. Trimming took 5 bases from V and 6 from J; bases not matched to a gene: 6. CDR3 length equals 13 residues. The CDR3 DNA follows: TGCAGCGTTACGGCAGGGGGCAGCAATGAGCAGTTCTTC. Translation gives CSVTAGGSNEQFF.

The rearrangement joins TRBV7-9 to TRBJ1-4; D remains ambiguous. The CDR3 loop spans 15 amino acids. The ends were cut back, 0 bases at V and 8 bases at J, with 13 bases in the middle. Germline loops: CDR1 SEHNR, CDR2 FQNEAQ (reference sequence). Here the CDR3 DNA reads TGTGCCAGCAGCTTAGCGGTCCCTAGGTTAGAAAAACTGTTTTTT. Amino acid sequence: CASSLAVPRLEKLFF.

V gene TRBV18 combines with J gene TRBJ2-6; the D is unclear. Germline CDR1 and CDR2: KGHSH and LQKENI. V was pared by 2 bases and J by 2 bases, with 4 bases between. The CDR3 spans 14 residues. The CDR3 is CASSPNPGANVLTF. CDR3 bases: TGTGCCAGCTCACCAAACCCTGGGGCCAACGTCCTGACTTTC.

The chain is built from TRBV7-2 and TRBJ1-4, with D possibly matching TRBD1 (5 bases). Trimming cost V 3 bases and J 4 bases, with 9 bases left between them. The CDR3 consists of 14 residues. Germline assignment: CDR1 SGHTA and CDR2 FQGNSA. CDR3 DNA sequence: TGTGCCAGCAGCTTCAGGGAGATTAATGAAAAACTGTTTTTT. It encodes CASSFREINEKLFF.

The chain joins TRBV9 to TRBJ2-1, with D perhaps TRBD2 (6 bases). CDR1 and CDR2 (germline): SGDLS, YYNGEE. The V end lost 0 bases, the J end lost 9 bases, and 13 bases lay between the germline ends. This CDR3 region has 14 residues. The CDR3 protein is CASSVGPEGAEQFF. The CDR3 region has the DNA TGTGCCAGCAGCGTAGGGCCGGAGGGCGCTGAGCAGTTCTTC.

This clone was seen just once. The chain links TRBV7-3 to TRBJ2-4; TRBD1 is a possible D gene (7 bases). V lost 2 bases, J lost 14 bases, and 16 bases lay in between. From germline, CDR1 is SGHTA and CDR2 FQGTGA. The CDR3 runs 13 residues. The CDR3 DNA sequence: TGTGCCAGCAGCTTACGTCAGGGGGGTTTAGAGTACTTC. Its protein is CASSLRQGGLEYF.

This chain joins TRBV4-1 and TRBJ1-6; D not resolved. V lost 1 base, J lost 14 bases, and 12 bases lay in between. This CDR3 contains 13 residues. Germline V gene sequence: CDR1 MGHRA, CDR2 YSYEKL. CDR3 region: CASSQAGGAALHF. The CDR3 coding sequence is TGCGCCAGCAGCCAAGCCGGAGGCGCAGCCCTCCACTTT.

The CDR3 DNA reads as TGTGCCAGCAGCTTGGGTACCGGGGTGGCGGAGACCCAGTACTTC. Protein: CASSLGTGVAETQYF. The chain recombines TRBV5-6 with TRBJ2-5, with D possibly TRBD2 on 5 matching bases. Germline V gene sequence: CDR1 SGHDT, CDR2 YYEEEE. Between the trimmed V and J ends, which lost 0 bases and 5 bases, there was a span of 14 bases. There are 15 residues in the CDR3.